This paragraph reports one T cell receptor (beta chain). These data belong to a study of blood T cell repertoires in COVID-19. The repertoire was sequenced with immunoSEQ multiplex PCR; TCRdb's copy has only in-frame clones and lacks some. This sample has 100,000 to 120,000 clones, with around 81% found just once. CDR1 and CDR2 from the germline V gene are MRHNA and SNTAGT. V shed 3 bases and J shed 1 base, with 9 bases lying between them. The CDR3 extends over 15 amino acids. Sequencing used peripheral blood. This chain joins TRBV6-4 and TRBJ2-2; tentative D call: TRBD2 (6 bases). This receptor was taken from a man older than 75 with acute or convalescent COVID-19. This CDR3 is CASSERGGNTGELFF. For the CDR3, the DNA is TGTGCCAGCAGTGAGAGGGGAGGGAACACCGGGGAGCTGTTTTTT.